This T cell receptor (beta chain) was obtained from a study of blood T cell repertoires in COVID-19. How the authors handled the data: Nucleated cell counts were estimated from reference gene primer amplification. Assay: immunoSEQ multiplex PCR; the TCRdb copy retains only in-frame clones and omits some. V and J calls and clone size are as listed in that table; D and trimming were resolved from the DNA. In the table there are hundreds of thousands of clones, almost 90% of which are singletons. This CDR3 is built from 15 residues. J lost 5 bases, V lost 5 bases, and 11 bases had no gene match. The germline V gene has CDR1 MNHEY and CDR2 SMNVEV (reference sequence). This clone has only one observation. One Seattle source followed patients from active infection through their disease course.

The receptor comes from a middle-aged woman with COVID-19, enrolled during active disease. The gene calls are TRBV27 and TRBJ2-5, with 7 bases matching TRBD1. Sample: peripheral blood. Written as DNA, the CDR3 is TGTGCCAGCAGTCACCCCTCGGGACAGAAGGAGACCCAGTACTTC. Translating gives CASSHPSGQKETQYF.